This passage covers 26 T cell receptor beta chains from one sample sequenced in a study of CD8 T cells in Susac syndrome. With random hexamers, about 0.5 to 1 ug RNA was reverse transcribed. TCRdb recomputed calls from the immunoSEQ multiplex PCR reads with MiXCR, one row per CDR3 protein. The data contain roughly 130,000 distinct CDR3 sequences, about 93% of them singletons. The sequenced sample was CD8+ T cells from PBMCs. These receptors were obtained from a human donor with Susac syndrome.

The rearrangement joins TRBV18 to TRBJ2-5; D is ambiguous. The V gene lost 2 bases and the J gene lost 3 bases, with 4 bases spanning the gap. Germline values: CDR1 KGHSH, CDR2 LQKENI. This CDR3 contains 12 residues. This CDR3 is CASSPREETQYF. CDR3 nucleotide sequence: TGTGCCAGCTCACCAAGGGAAGAGACCCAGTACTTC.

The chain joins TRBV9 to TRBJ1-5; no clear D gene. Germline lookup yields CDR1 SGDLS and CDR2 YYNGEE. V was shortened by 3 bases and J by 0 bases, with 7 bases between the two germline ends. CDR3 length: 14 residues. The DNA for the CDR3 is TGTGCCAGCAGCGCAGATACTAGCAATCAGCCCCAGCATTTT. Translation: CASSADTSNQPQHF.

The chain has TRBV20-1 and TRBJ2-7; D is undetermined. CDR1 is DFQATT and CDR2 is SNEGSKA in the germline V gene (reference sequence). The V and J ends lost 1 base and 1 base respectively, with 5 bases between them. The CDR3 runs 12 residues. CDR3 sequence reads: CSARGESYEQYF. The DNA of the CDR3 is TGCAGTGCTAGAGGGGAATCCTACGAGCAGTACTTC.

This clonotype appeared a single time. V and J are TRBV4-2 and TRBJ2-7, with 8 bases that match TRBD2. CDR3 length: 15 residues. Unmatched junction bases numbered 7, after V lost 1 base and J lost 5 bases. From germline, CDR1 is LGHNA and CDR2 YNFKEQ. The CDR3 spells CASSQVFGGDHEQYF. CDR3 in DNA: TGTGCCAGCAGCCAAGTCTTCGGGGGGGACCACGAGCAGTACTTC.

The rearrangement links TRBV7-9 to TRBJ2-3, with D possibly matching TRBD2 (6 bases). Per the germline V gene, CDR1 is SEHNR and CDR2 is FQNEAQ (reference sequence). V was trimmed by 11 bases and J by 2 bases, leaving 14 bases between them. The length of the CDR3 is 13 residues. DNA for the CDR3: TGTGCCTGTTCCGGAGGGCCCACAGATACGCAGTATTTT. Amino acid sequence: CACSGGPTDTQYF.

The chain carries TRBV7-8 and TRBJ2-3, with D perhaps matching TRBD1 (6 bases). Trimming stripped 2 bases from V and 6 bases from J, with 9 bases between. The CDR3 consists of 13 residues. CDR1 and CDR2 (germline): SGHVS, FQNEAQ. CDR3 in amino acids: CASSLQGPDTQYF. CDR3 sequence (DNA): TGTGCCAGCAGCTTACAGGGGCCCGATACGCAGTATTTT.

The V and J genes are TRBV20-1 and TRBJ1-5, with D unresolved. The V end lost 1 base, the J end lost 0 bases, and 7 bases lay between the germline ends. The germline CDR1 and CDR2 sequences are DFQATT and SNEGSKA (reference sequence). This CDR3 is built from 14 residues. This CDR3 reads CSARVTNSNQPQHF. In DNA form, the CDR3 reads TGCAGTGCTAGAGTAACCAATAGCAATCAGCCCCAGCATTTT.

This chain links TRBV5-6 with TRBJ2-7, with TRBD1 matching over 7 bases. Germline CDR1 reads SGHDT; CDR2 reads YYEEEE. This CDR3 is built from 14 residues. V shed 2 bases, J shed 5 bases, and the junction held 7 bases outside the gene matches. The CDR3 here is CASSFRDRDNEQYF. The CDR3 region has the DNA TGTGCCAGCAGCTTTAGAGACAGGGACAACGAGCAGTACTTC.

V usage is TRBV18 and J usage is TRBJ1-5; tentatively, D is TRBD1 (6 bases). Trimming left V 2 bases short and J 1 base short, with 9 bases between. The CDR3 covers 15 residues. Germline lookup yields CDR1 KGHSH and CDR2 LQKENI. DNA of the CDR3: TGTGCCAGCTCACCAATAGGGGGGAGCAATCAGCCCCAGCATTTT. It is translated as CASSPIGGSNQPQHF.

This sequence joins TRBV15 and TRBJ2-7; TRBD2 matches 10 bases. The CDR3 contains 13 residues. V shed 4 bases and J 5 bases; nucleotides not matched to a gene: 2. Germline V gene lookup returns CDR1 LNHNV and CDR2 YYDKDF (reference sequence). CDR3 nucleotide sequence: TGTGCCACCAGCACTAGCGGGGGCGACGAGCAGTACTTC. It translates to CATSTSGGDEQYF.

The chain carries TRBV6-5 and TRBJ1-1; no clear D. Trimming left V 5 bases short and J 1 base short, with 11 bases between. This CDR3 region has 14 residues. Germline-derived CDR1 and CDR2 are MNHEY and SVGAGI. The CDR3 is CASSLRPQNTEAFF. The DNA for the CDR3 is TGTGCCAGCAGTCTCCGACCGCAGAACACTGAAGCTTTCTTT.

The CDR3 bases are TGCAGTGCTAGACTCCGGGACAGGCCCTACAATGAGCAGTTCTTC. Translation gives CSARLRDRPYNEQFF. V is TRBV20-1 and J is TRBJ2-1; TRBD1 matches at 8 bases. V lost 2 bases and J lost 2; bases outside the gene matches: 5. In germline, CDR1 is DFQATT, CDR2 SNEGSKA (reference sequence). The CDR3 has 15 amino acids.

This sequence joins TRBV12-3 or TRBV12-4 and TRBJ2-2; D not certain. V was shortened by 5 bases and J by 3 bases, with 13 bases between the two germline ends. The CDR3 covers 15 residues. Written as DNA, the CDR3 is TGTGCCAGCAGTCCCCCGGGTGGCTACACCGGGGAGCTGTTTTTT. It codes for CASSPPGGYTGELFF.

The V and J genes are TRBV27 and TRBJ1-5, with D unresolved. Germline V CDR1 and CDR2: MNHEY, SMNVEV (reference sequence). The CDR3 runs 15 residues. V lost 2 bases and J lost 0, with 8 bases in between. Here the CDR3 DNA reads TGTGCCAGCAGTTTAACCGGAAATAGCAATCAGCCCCAGCATTTT. As protein: CASSLTGNSNQPQHF.

This clonotype was observed a handful of times. V and J are TRBV20-1 and TRBJ1-5, with TRBD1 as a possible D gene (5 bases). This CDR3 is built from 13 residues. Germline lookup yields CDR1 DFQATT and CDR2 SNEGSKA (reference sequence). V lost 6 bases and J lost 4, with 13 bases in between. This CDR3 reads CSASGGGNQPQHF. The CDR3 DNA sequence: TGCAGTGCCAGCGGCGGGGGGAATCAGCCCCAGCATTTT.

The CDR3 here is CASSLGDKVYGYTF. The CDR3 DNA reads as TGTGCCAGCAGCTTGGGGGATAAGGTTTATGGCTACACCTTC. The chain recombines TRBV5-6 with TRBJ1-2; D remains ambiguous. V was pared by 0 bases and J by 5 bases, with 11 bases between. Germline assignment: CDR1 SGHDT and CDR2 YYEEEE. The CDR3 loop spans 14 amino acids.

This chain connects TRBV10-3 to TRBJ2-7; TRBD1 matches 9 bases. There are 14 residues in the CDR3. Trimming at V came to 10 bases and at J to 5 bases, leaving 12 bases not matched to a gene. Germline lookup yields CDR1 ENHRY and CDR2 SYGVKD. The CDR3 coding sequence is TGTGCCACCGACCCGGGGACAGGGTCCCACGAGCAGTACTTC. Amino acids: CATDPGTGSHEQYF.

V and J are TRBV25-1 and TRBJ2-1; D is uncertain. CDR1 and CDR2 from the germline V gene are MGHDK and SYGVNS. The CDR3 contains 10 residues. The germline V and J ends were trimmed by 6 bases and 12 bases, with 9 bases remaining between them. The CDR3 DNA reads as TGTGCCAGCAGGGGATCCGGGCAGTTCTTC. Residues: CASRGSGQFF.

This CDR3 reads CASSFQGQETQYF. The CDR3, as DNA: TGTGCCAGCAGTTTTCAGGGTCAAGAGACCCAGTACTTC. The chain is built from TRBV27 and TRBJ2-5, with D possibly TRBD1 on 5 matching bases. CDR1 MNHEY and CDR2 SMNVEV come from the germline V gene (reference sequence). Trimming took 3 bases from V and 2 from J, leaving 7 bases between them. The CDR3 extends over 13 amino acids.

The V call is TRBV9, the J call TRBJ1-4; a possible D gene is TRBD1 (5 bases). Trimming removed 3 bases at V and 3 bases at J, with 12 bases between. From germline, CDR1 is SGDLS and CDR2 YYNGEE. This CDR3 region has 15 residues. The CDR3 DNA reads as TGTGCCAGCAGCGGAACGGGGGGATCTAATGAAAAACTGTTTTTT. Amino acids: CASSGTGGSNEKLFF.

The V call is TRBV5-6, the J call TRBJ2-5; D is uncertain. Per the germline V gene, CDR1 is SGHDT and CDR2 is YYEEEE. The CDR3 is made up of 12 amino acids. V lost 0 bases to trimming and J lost 5 bases, with 5 bases between them. The CDR3 loop is CASSLEWETQYF. The DNA for the CDR3 is TGTGCCAGCAGCTTGGAGTGGGAGACCCAGTACTTC. Variable domain in full (rest from reference TRBV5-6 and TRBJ2-5): DAGVTQSPTHLIKTRGQQVTLRCSPKSGHDTVSWYQQALGQGPQFIFQYYEEEERQRGNFPDRFSGHQFPNYSSELNVNALLLGDSALYLCASSLEWETQYFGPGTRLLVL.

The V call is TRBV27, the J call TRBJ1-5, with 8 nucleotides matching TRBD1. Germline lookup yields CDR1 MNHEY and CDR2 SMNVEV (reference sequence). This CDR3 has 14 residues. Trimming took 3 bases from V and 4 from J; bases not matched to a gene: 2. The CDR3 is CASSFRGLNQPQHF. The CDR3 DNA follows: TGTGCCAGCAGTTTCAGGGGGCTTAATCAGCCCCAGCATTTT.

The chain joins TRBV7-2 to TRBJ1-2, with a tentative D call TRBD1 (5 bases). Germline V gene sequence: CDR1 SGHTA, CDR2 FQGNSA. Trimming stripped 1 base from V and 4 bases from J, with 13 bases between. The CDR3 has 15 residues. CDR3 bases: TGTGCCAGCAGCTTAGTGGGGGGAACCCGCTATGGCTACACCTTC. This sequence encodes CASSLVGGTRYGYTF.

The DNA for the CDR3 is TGTGCCAGTCGATACGGGACAGGAGCCTACGAGCAGTACTTC. This encodes CASRYGTGAYEQYF. The genes are TRBV19 and TRBJ2-7; 8 bases line up with TRBD1. The V and J ends lost 8 bases and 2 bases, in that order; junction bases with no gene match: 8. Germline CDR1 LNHDA, CDR2 SQIVND (reference sequence). There are 14 residues in the CDR3.

The rearrangement uses TRBV21-1 and TRBJ1-1; the table gives TRBD1 as D, unverified against the DNA. TRBV21-1 constitutes a pseudogene. The CDR3 runs to 17 residues. The chain's CDR3 is CASSKEGAGAGGTEAFF. The CDR3 DNA is TGTGCCAGCAGCAAAGAGGGAGCAGGGGCCGGGGGAACTGAAGCTTTCTTT.

The chain uses TRBV30 and TRBJ2-1, with D perhaps matching TRBD2 (5 bases). Germline values: CDR1 GTSNPN, CDR2 SVGIG (reference sequence). V was trimmed by 3 bases and J by 3 bases, leaving 12 bases between them. The CDR3 contains 14 residues. CDR3 DNA sequence: TGTGCCTGGAGGCCCTTCGGGGTCTACAATGAGCAGTTCTTC. It translates to CAWRPFGVYNEQFF.